This section outlines one TCR beta chain sequence together with its context. Its antigen is currently unknown. The sample is drawn from a study of cytomegalovirus exposure and HLA in healthy donors. General observations from the study: DRB1 showed the most TCR associations and HLA-C the fewest in a later analysis, as rates varied by HLA locus. Among CMV-associated TCR beta chains, most appeared HLA-restricted in a later analysis. When analyzed later, a missense DCLRE1C variant was found to be linked to TCR beta V- and J-gene trimming.

A multiplex PCR was run with 60 Vbeta primers and 13 Jbeta primers. The method was immunoSEQ multiplex PCR; TCRdb's version includes in-frame clones alone and lacks a portion of them. The sample has 100,000 to 150,000 clones, about 79% seen once. Deletions cut 2 bases from V and 4 bases from J, with 9 bases between. Germline assignment: CDR1 SGHTS and CDR2 YDEGEE. This CDR3 has 13 amino acids. The chain has TRBV5-8 and TRBJ2-5; D might be TRBD1 (6 bases). The sequence derives from a woman between 50 and 59 years old in good health and CMV-seronegative. The sample was PBMCs. This CDR3 reads CASSLTGLETQYF. CDR3 nucleotide sequence: TGTGCCAGCAGCTTAACAGGGTTAGAGACCCAGTACTTC.